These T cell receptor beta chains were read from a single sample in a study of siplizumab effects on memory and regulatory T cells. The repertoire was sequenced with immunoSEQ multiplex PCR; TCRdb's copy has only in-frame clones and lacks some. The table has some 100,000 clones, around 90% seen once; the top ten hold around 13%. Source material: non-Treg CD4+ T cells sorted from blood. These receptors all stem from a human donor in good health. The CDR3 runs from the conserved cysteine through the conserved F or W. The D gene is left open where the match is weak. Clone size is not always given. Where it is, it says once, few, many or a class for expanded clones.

TGTGCCAGCAGTTACGGAGGGGCCGGGGGCACTGAAGCTTTCTTT | CASSYGGAGGTEAFF | TRBV6-5 | NA | NA | TRBJ1-1
TGTGCCAGCAGCCCGTGGGGTGCAACTAATGAAAAACTGTTTTTT | CASSPWGATNEKLFF | TRBV9 | NA | once | TRBJ1-4
TGTGCCAGCAGCTTAGCGGGGACAGACAATCAGCCCCAGCATTTT | CASSLAGTDNQPQHF | TRBV7-9 | TRBD1 | NA | TRBJ1-5
TGTGCCAGCAGCATTAGCGCGGAGACCCAGTACTTC | CASSISAETQYF | TRBV6-6 | NA | large | TRBJ2-5
TGTGCCAGCAGTTCACAGGGGGCTGGGAATTCACCCCTCCACTTT | CASSSQGAGNSPLHF | TRBV2 | TRBD1 | NA | TRBJ1-6
TGTGCCAGCCAAGGGGGGGGGACTGAAGCTTTCTTT | CASQGGGTEAFF | TRBV6-6 | NA | NA | TRBJ1-1
TGTGCCAGCAGTTCTCGCCAGGGGGAGTATCAGCCCCAGCATTTT | CASSSRQGEYQPQHF | TRBV6-5 | TRBD1 | once | TRBJ1-5
TGTGCCAGCAGGAAACAGGGCGCAGTTAACGAGCAGTACTTC | CASRKQGAVNEQYF | TRBV11-2 | NA | NA | TRBJ2-7
TGCGCCAGCAGCCTCGCGGCATACAATGAGCAGTTCTTC | CASSLAAYNEQFF | TRBV4-1 | NA | once | TRBJ2-1
TGTGCCAGCAGTGAATCGCGGGGAGGCCGGGAGCTGTTTTTT | CASSESRGGRELFF | TRBV25-1 | NA | NA | TRBJ2-2
TGTGCCAGCAGCCCGACCCGCCTCCGAGGGGACAATGAGCAGTTCTTC | CASSPTRLRGDNEQFF | TRBV9 | NA | NA | TRBJ2-1
TGTGCCAGCAGTTACATCAACACAGATACGCAGTATTTT | CASSYINTDTQYF | TRBV27 | NA | NA | TRBJ2-3
TGTGCCAGTATCTCGGGACTGACCTTAGCTGGAAACACCATATATTTT | CASISGLTLAGNTIYF | TRBV19 | NA | NA | TRBJ1-3
TGTGCCGTTACGGCAGGGAGAAACACCATATATTTT | CAVTAGRNTIYF | TRBV6-5 | NA | NA | TRBJ1-3
TGTGCCAGCAGCGTAGGGGCGGGGGCAAAGGAGACCCAGTACTTC | CASSVGAGAKETQYF | TRBV9 | NA | few | TRBJ2-5
TGTGCCATCAGTGACGAGGACAGCTACGAGCAGTACTTC | CAISDEDSYEQYF | TRBV10-3 | NA | NA | TRBJ2-7
TGTGCCAGCAGTTTATTGCGCGGGAGGGGGTACAATGAGCAGTTCTTC | CASSLLRGRGYNEQFF | TRBV27 | TRBD2 | NA | TRBJ2-1
TGTGCCAGCAGCGTTACAGATACGCAGTATTTT | CASSVTDTQYF | TRBV5-4 | NA | NA | TRBJ2-3